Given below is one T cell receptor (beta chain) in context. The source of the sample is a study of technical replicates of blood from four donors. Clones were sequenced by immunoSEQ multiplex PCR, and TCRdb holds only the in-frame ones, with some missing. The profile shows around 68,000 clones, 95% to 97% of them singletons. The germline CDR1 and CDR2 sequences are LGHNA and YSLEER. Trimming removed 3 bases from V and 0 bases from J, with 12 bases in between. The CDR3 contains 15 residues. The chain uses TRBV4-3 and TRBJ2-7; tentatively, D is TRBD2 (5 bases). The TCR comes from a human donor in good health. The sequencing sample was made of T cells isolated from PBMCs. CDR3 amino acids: CASSQLGAGSYEQYF. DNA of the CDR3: TGCGCCAGCAGCCAGTTGGGAGCCGGCTCCTACGAGCAGTACTTC.